The clone carrying this T cell receptor beta chain was found a few times. What it binds is unknown. TCRdb reanalysed the RACE reads using MiXCR and keeps one entry per CDR3 protein. Altogether around 300,000 distinct CDR3 sequences are present, roughly 7.7% being singletons, with the ten largest covering 1.2%. This record comes from a study of human T cells and chemical hapten exposure. Overall study findings and caveats: Against controls, expanded TCRs gave rise to significantly more large CDR3 similarity clusters.

The CDR3 has 14 residues. V was pared by 5 bases and J by 2 bases, with 6 bases of the junction left unmatched. This sample's time point: pre-sensitization, week 0. Treatment given: therapeutic diphenylcyclopropenone sensitization with weekly scalp DPC. Each patch-test visit's blood sample preceded patch application. From whole blood left unfractionated, total RNA was extracted. The TCR was taken from a man younger than 35 with alopecia areata. Some clones in this sample may be carry-over from other donors' samples. V gene TRBV12-3 or TRBV12-4 combines with J gene TRBJ2-7; the match to TRBD1 covers 7 bases. Source: whole blood, taken in connection with sensitization to the hapten diphenylcyclopropenone (DPC). CDR3 region: CASSRYRGPYEQYF. The CDR3 DNA is TGTGCCAGCAGTCGATACAGGGGTCCCTACGAGCAGTACTTC.